The TCR beta chain under discussion was sequenced for a study of blood T cell repertoires in COVID-19. In terms of age and location, participants ranged from roughly 18 to 90 years and lived in fewer than 30 US areas. The repertoire was sequenced with immunoSEQ multiplex PCR; TCRdb's copy has only in-frame clones and lacks some. The repertoire includes 290,000 or so clones, approximately 86% of them detected once, and about 2.7% sits in the top ten. The CDR3 contains 17 residues. V was clipped by 4 bases and J by 4 bases; unmatched bases: 15. The germline V gene has CDR1 SEHNR and CDR2 FQNEAQ (reference sequence).

V usage is TRBV7-9 and J usage is TRBJ1-2, with 7 bases that match TRBD1. This clonotype was sampled from a woman under 30 who had recovered from COVID-19. Sequencing used PBMCs or T cells enriched from blood (not recorded which). CDR3 coding DNA: TGTGCCAGCAGCTCCATACTAGGCTCGGACAGGACCTATGGCTACACCTTC. Translated, it gives CASSSILGSDRTYGYTF.